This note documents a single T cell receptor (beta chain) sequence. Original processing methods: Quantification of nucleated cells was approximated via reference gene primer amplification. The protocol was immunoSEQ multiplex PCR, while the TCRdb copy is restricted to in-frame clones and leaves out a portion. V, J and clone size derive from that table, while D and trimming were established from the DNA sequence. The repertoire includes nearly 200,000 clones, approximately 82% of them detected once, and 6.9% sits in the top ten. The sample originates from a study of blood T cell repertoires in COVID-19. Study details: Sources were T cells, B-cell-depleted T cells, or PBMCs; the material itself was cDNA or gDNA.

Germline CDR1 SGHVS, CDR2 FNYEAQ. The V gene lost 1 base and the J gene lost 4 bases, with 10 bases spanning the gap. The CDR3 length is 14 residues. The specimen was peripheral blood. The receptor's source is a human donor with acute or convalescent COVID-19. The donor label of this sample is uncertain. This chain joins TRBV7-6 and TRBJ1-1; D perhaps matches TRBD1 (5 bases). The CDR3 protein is CASSLDQGPTEAFF. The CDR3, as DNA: TGTGCCAGCAGCTTAGATCAGGGTCCCACTGAAGCTTTCTTT.